This TCR beta chain comes out of a study of naive and memory T cell subsets. Study outcomes and limitations: Gini index rose across naive, CM, EM and EMRA in CD4 and CD8. Over 90% of naive TCR sequences appeared only once after error correction, unlike memory subsets.

Trimming at V came to 0 bases and at J to 13 bases, leaving 6 bases not matched to a gene. CDR1 is SGHTA and CDR2 is FQGNSA in the germline V gene. The CDR3 consists of 13 residues. For this clonotype: Its antigen remains unidentified.

Alpha and beta libraries were amplified separately from the second PCR onward. CD4+ T cell IFNgamma after overnight CMV lysate exposure gave donor CMV status. The beta constant-region primer was an equimolar mix of two oligonucleotides covering TRBC1 and TRBC2. TCRdb reprocessed the UMI-ligation and nested PCR reads via MiXCR and lists one record per CDR3 protein. This sample yields approximately 82,000 distinct CDR3 sequences, of which around 6.5% are seen a single time; around 1.7% belongs to the top ten. This clonotype was obtained from a human donor in good health. The sample consisted of central memory CD4+ T cells from blood. The chain links TRBV7-2 to TRBJ2-1, with 7 bases aligning to TRBD2. The CDR3 spells CASSLAGTIIQFF. The CDR3 nucleotides are TGTGCCAGCAGCTTAGCCGGGACTATTATTCAGTTCTTC.